This T cell receptor beta chain was retrieved from a study of blood T cell repertoires in COVID-19. V was clipped by 2 bases and J by 6 bases, with 4 bases between them. The CDR3 is made up of 12 amino acids. Germline-derived CDR1 and CDR2 are MDHEN and SYDVKM. Clones were sequenced by immunoSEQ multiplex PCR, and TCRdb holds only the in-frame ones, with some missing. This table has a few hundred thousand clones, 88% appearing once. Sequencing input: PBMCs or T cells enriched from blood (not recorded which). This chain joins TRBV28 and TRBJ2-2; the D is unclear. This TCR was sampled from a woman younger than 30 who had recovered from COVID-19. CDR3: CASSLSPGELFF. CDR3 bases: TGTGCCAGCAGTTTAAGCCCCGGGGAGCTGTTTTTT.